This T cell receptor beta chain comes out of a study of human T cells and chemical hapten exposure. The V and J ends lost 1 base and 3 bases, in that order; junction bases with no gene match: 5. The CDR3 extends over 16 amino acids. Germline V gene lookup returns CDR1 LGHNA and CDR2 YNFKEQ. General observations from the study: There was alopecia in the donors, so their immune response may differ from that of healthy people.

The time point denotes: pre-sensitization, week 0. Treatment of the sample: therapeutic diphenylcyclopropenone sensitization with weekly scalp DPC. Total RNA came from unfractionated whole blood. Turning to this clonotype: Its antigen is as yet unknown.

Via MiXCR, TCRdb re-called the RACE reads, giving one row per CDR3 protein. The data hold roughly 260,000 distinct CDR3 sequences, with approximately 8.4% observed a single time. This chain joins TRBV4-2 and TRBJ2-3; TRBD2 matches 9 bases. This TCR was sampled from a woman aged 40 to 50 with alopecia areata. Some clones in this sample may be carry-over from other donors' samples. The sequenced sample was whole blood, obtained in connection with sensitization to the hapten diphenylcyclopropenone (DPC). The DNA of the CDR3 is TGTGCCAGCAGCCAAGCGGCTAGCGGGACGACAGATACGCAGTATTTT. Translating gives CASSQAASGTTDTQYF.